A selection of T cell receptor beta chains follows, all from one sample in a study of human T cells and chemical hapten exposure. Via MiXCR, TCRdb re-called the RACE reads, giving one row per CDR3 protein. The sample records over 100,000 distinct CDR3 sequences, about 9% being singletons. Sequencing was done on a sample of whole blood. The receptors shown here come from a male donor in good health. Some clones in this sample may be carry-over from other donors' samples. Each CDR3 is given with its conserved first and last residue. The D gene is left open where the match is weak. The size of a clone is reported for some rows only, either as once, few or many, or as a class for expanded clones.

CDR3: CSASRTGRTYEQYF; DNA: TGCAGTGCTTCTAGGACAGGACGTACCTACGAGCAGTACTTC; J: TRBJ2-7; size: few; D: TRBD1; V: TRBV20-1
CDR3: CASSDVPPSRGSSYNSPLHF; DNA: TGTGCCAGCAGTGACGTCCCTCCCTCTCGGGGTAGCTCCTATAATTCACCCCTCCACTTT; J: TRBJ1-6; size: many; D: -; V: TRBV2
CDR3: CASSKRDSANEKLFF; DNA: TGTGCCAGTAGTAAAAGGGACAGCGCGAATGAAAAACTGTTTTTT; J: TRBJ1-4; size: -; D: TRBD1; V: TRBV19
CDR3: CASSNPEKNTEAFF; DNA: TGTGCCAGCAGTAATCCGGAGAAGAACACTGAAGCTTTCTTT; J: TRBJ1-1; size: -; D: -; V: TRBV13
CDR3: CSASAGGTGVNYGYTF; DNA: TGCAGTGCGTCCGCGGGGGGTACAGGAGTTAACTATGGCTACACCTTC; J: TRBJ1-2; size: -; D: -; V: TRBV20-1
CDR3: CASTQFNRDGTYEQYF; DNA: TGTGCCAGCACCCAATTTAACCGGGACGGAACCTACGAGCAGTACTTC; J: TRBJ2-7; size: few; D: -; V: TRBV6-5
CDR3: CASMGYGTGAYEQYF; DNA: TGTGCCAGCATGGGTTACGGGACAGGGGCCTACGAGCAGTACTTC; J: TRBJ2-7; size: few; D: TRBD1; V: TRBV2
CDR3: CASSLDRGSPQHF; DNA: TGTGCCAGCAGCTTAGATCGGGGTTCGCCCCAGCATTTT; J: TRBJ1-5; size: few; D: -; V: TRBV7-7
CDR3: CASSLGSLSNEQFF; DNA: TGTGCCAGCAGTTTGGGCTCCCTGAGCAATGAGCAGTTCTTC; J: TRBJ2-1; size: many; D: -; V: TRBV12-3/TRBV12-4
CDR3: CSARDATRGVDTQYF; DNA: TGCAGTGCTAGAGATGCCACCCGCGGGGTAGATACGCAGTATTTT; J: TRBJ2-3; size: -; D: -; V: TRBV20-1
CDR3: CASSLGIPVVGSGELFF; DNA: TGTGCCAGCAGCTTAGGAATCCCGGTAGTCGGGTCCGGGGAGCTGTTTTTT; J: TRBJ2-2; size: few; D: -; V: TRBV7-8
CDR3: CASSLARTSGGASYNEQFF; DNA: TGTGCCAGCAGCTTAGCGAGAACAAGCGGGGGGGCCAGTTACAATGAGCAGTTCTTC; J: TRBJ2-1; size: many; D: TRBD2; V: TRBV7-9
CDR3: CSVEDRGNTEAFF; DNA: TGCAGCGTTGAAGATCGAGGGAACACTGAAGCTTTCTTT; J: TRBJ1-1; size: few; D: -; V: TRBV29-1
CDR3: CASSLDDSYEQYF; DNA: TGTGCCAGCAGCTTGGACGATTCCTACGAGCAGTACTTC; J: TRBJ2-7; size: -; D: -; V: TRBV5-4
CDR3: CASSSGLAGGTYEQYF; DNA: TGTGCCAGCAGCTCCGGACTAGCGGGGGGCACCTACGAGCAGTACTTC; J: TRBJ2-7; size: many; D: TRBD2; V: TRBV7-6
CDR3: CSVEPASGSYYNEQFF; DNA: TGCAGCGTTGAACCGGCTAGCGGGAGTTATTACAATGAGCAGTTCTTC; J: TRBJ2-1; size: many; D: TRBD2; V: TRBV29-1
CDR3: CASSFDSTYNEQFF; DNA: TGCGCCAGCAGCTTTGACAGCACCTACAATGAGCAGTTCTTC; J: TRBJ2-1; size: -; D: -; V: TRBV5-1
CDR3: CASSLQGSSDTQYF; DNA: TGTGCCAGCAGTTTGCAGGGGAGCTCAGATACGCAGTATTTT; J: TRBJ2-3; size: many; D: -; V: TRBV27
CDR3: CASSIARNYEQYF; DNA: TGTGCCAGCAGTATTGCCAGGAACTACGAGCAGTACTTC; J: TRBJ2-7; size: -; D: -; V: TRBV27
CDR3: CASRRTGPQETQYF; DNA: TGTGCCAGCAGGAGGACAGGGCCCCAAGAGACCCAGTACTTC; J: TRBJ2-5; size: -; D: TRBD1; V: TRBV2
CDR3: CASTPLGGNSYNEQFF; DNA: TGTGCCAGCACCCCATTAGGGGGGAACTCCTACAATGAGCAGTTCTTC; J: TRBJ2-1; size: -; D: -; V: TRBV7-2
CDR3: CASSIQAGVVAGELFF; DNA: TGTGCCAGCAGTATCCAGGCGGGGGTCGTAGCCGGGGAGCTGTTTTTT; J: TRBJ2-2; size: few; D: TRBD2; V: TRBV6-5
CDR3: CASRPTSDTEQFF; DNA: TGTGCCAGCAGGCCCACTAGCGATACTGAGCAGTTCTTC; J: TRBJ2-1; size: -; D: TRBD2; V: TRBV7-9